This entry describes one TCR beta chain. What it recognizes is unknown. The data originate from a study of T cell repertoires in cytomegalovirus infection. As for the study in general: The public TCR beta signatures pointed to both CMV infection and matching HLA type.

TCRdb used MiXCR to reprocess the reads, holding one entry per CDR3 protein. Of about 920,000 distinct CDR3 sequences in the sample, roughly a third were seen once. Germline assignment: CDR1 MNHNS and CDR2 SASEGT. V lost 7 bases and J 2 bases, leaving 13 bases between the germline ends. CDR3 size: 14 residues. Findings of the study overall: HLA-C-restricted CMV clonotypes gave the most frequent clonotype in two of eight donors.

The sequence came from a human donor in good health (CMV status not recorded). Some clones in this sample may be carry-over from other donors' samples. Material: cultured CD8+ T cells from PBMCs, obtained from culture after CMV antigen stimulation. This chain connects TRBV6-1 to TRBJ2-3; weak D call: TRBD2 (5 bases). CDR3 nucleotides: TGTGCCAGCACCGAGGGAGCTATCACAGATACGCAGTATTTT. This translates into CASTEGAITDTQYF.